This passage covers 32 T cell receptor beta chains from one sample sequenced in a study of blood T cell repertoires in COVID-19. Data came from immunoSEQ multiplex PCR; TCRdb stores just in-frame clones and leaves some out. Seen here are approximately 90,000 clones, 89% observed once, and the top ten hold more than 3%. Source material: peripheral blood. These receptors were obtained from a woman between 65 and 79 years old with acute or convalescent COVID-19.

In DNA, the CDR3 is TGTGCCAGTAGCCCCGCGGCGGGGAAAGGAAACACCATATATTTT. Encoded protein: CASSPAAGKGNTIYF. The chain has TRBV19 and TRBJ1-3, with no clear D. The CDR3 extends over 15 amino acids. Trimming stripped 6 bases from V and 4 bases from J, with 16 bases between. The V gene's germline CDR1 is LNHDA and CDR2 SQIVND (reference sequence).

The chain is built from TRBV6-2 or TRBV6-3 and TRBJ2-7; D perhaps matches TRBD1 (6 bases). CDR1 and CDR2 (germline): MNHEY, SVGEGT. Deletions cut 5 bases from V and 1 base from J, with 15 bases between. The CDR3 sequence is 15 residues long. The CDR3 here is CASSQRGTGSYEQYF. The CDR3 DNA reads TGTGCCAGCAGTCAGAGGGGAACAGGGTCCTACGAGCAGTACTTC.

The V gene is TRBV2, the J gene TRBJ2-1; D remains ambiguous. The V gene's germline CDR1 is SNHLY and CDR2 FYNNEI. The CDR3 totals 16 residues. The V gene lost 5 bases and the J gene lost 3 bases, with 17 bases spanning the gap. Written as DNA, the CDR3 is TGTGCCAGCAGTAAAACATCCCACAAGATCTACAATGAGCAGTTCTTC. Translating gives CASSKTSHKIYNEQFF. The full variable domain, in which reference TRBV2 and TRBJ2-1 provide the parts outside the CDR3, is EPEVTQTPSHQVTQMGQEVILRCVPISNHLYFYWYRQILGQKVEFLVSFYNNEISEKSEIFDDQFSVERPDGSNFTLKIRSTKLEDSAMYFCASSKTSHKIYNEQFFGPGTRLTVL.

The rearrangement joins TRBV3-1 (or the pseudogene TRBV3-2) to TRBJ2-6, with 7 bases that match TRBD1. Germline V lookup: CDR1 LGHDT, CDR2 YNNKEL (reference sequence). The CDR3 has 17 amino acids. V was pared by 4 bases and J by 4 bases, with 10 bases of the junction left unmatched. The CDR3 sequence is CASSPAGGLGGANVLTF. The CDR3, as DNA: TGTGCCAGCAGCCCAGCAGGGGGTCTAGGAGGGGCCAACGTCCTGACTTTC.

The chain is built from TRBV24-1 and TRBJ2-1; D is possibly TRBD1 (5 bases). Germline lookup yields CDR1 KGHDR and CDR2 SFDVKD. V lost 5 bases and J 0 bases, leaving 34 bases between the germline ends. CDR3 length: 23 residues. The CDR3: CATSGGFYQGAIDTKSSYNEQFF. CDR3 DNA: TGTGCCACCAGTGGGGGATTTTATCAGGGCGCAATAGATACAAAGAGCTCCTACAATGAGCAGTTCTTC.

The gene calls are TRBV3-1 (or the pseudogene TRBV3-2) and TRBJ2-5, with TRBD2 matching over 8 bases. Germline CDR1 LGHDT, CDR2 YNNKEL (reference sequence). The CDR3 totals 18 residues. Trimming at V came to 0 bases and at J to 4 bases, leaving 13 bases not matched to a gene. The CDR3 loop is CASSQDPQGGRRGETQYF. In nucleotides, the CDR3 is TGTGCCAGCAGCCAAGATCCCCAGGGCGGGAGGCGGGGAGAGACCCAGTACTTC.

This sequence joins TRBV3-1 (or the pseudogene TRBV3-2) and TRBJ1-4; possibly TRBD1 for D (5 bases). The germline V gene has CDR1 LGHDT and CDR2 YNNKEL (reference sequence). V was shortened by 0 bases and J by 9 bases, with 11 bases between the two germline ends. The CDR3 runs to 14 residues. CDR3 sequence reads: CASSQDPGVKKLFF. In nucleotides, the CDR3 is TGTGCCAGCAGCCAAGATCCGGGGGTTAAAAAACTGTTTTTT.

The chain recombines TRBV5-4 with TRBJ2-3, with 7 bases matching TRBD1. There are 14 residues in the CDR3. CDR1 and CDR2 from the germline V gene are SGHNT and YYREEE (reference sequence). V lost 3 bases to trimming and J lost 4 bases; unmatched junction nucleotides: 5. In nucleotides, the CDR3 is TGTGCCAGCAGCTCTAGACAGGGCCCAGATACGCAGTATTTT. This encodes CASSSRQGPDTQYF. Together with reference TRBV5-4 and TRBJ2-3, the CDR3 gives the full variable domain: ETGVTQSPTHLIKTRGQQVTLRCSSQSGHNTVSWYQQALGQGPQFIFQYYREEENGRGNFPPRFSGLQFPNYSSELNVNALELDDSALYLCASSSRQGPDTQYFGPGTRLTVL.

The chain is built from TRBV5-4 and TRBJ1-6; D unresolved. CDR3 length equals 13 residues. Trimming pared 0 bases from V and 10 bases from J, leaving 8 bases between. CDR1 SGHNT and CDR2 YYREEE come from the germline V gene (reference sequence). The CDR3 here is CASSLGAGSPLHF. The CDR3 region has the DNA TGTGCCAGCAGCTTGGGGGCTGGGTCACCCCTCCACTTT.

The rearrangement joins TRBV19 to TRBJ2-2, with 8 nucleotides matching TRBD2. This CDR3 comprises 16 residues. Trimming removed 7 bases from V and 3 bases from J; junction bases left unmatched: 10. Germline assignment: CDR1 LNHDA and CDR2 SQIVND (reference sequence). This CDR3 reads CASNRGGGLDTGELFF. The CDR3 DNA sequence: TGTGCCAGTAATCGTGGCGGGGGGCTGGACACCGGGGAGCTGTTTTTT.

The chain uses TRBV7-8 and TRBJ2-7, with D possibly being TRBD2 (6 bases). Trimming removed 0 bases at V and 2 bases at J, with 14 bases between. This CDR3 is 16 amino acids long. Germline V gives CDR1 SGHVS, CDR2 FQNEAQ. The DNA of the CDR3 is TGTGCCAGCAGCTTAGCGTTGTTAGCGGAGACCTACGAGCAGTACTTC. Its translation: CASSLALLAETYEQYF.

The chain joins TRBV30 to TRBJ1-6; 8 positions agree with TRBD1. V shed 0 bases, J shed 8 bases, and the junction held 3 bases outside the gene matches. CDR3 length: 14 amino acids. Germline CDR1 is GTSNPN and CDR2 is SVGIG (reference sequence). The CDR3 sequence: CAWSVSTGDSPLHF. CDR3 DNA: TGTGCCTGGAGTGTATCGACAGGGGATTCACCCCTCCACTTT.

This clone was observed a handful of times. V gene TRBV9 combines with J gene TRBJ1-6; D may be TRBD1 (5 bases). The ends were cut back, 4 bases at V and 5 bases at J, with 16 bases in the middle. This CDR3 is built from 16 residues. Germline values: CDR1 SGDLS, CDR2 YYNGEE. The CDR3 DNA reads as TGTGCCAGCAGCACCCGGGCAGGGCCCAATAATTCACCCCTCCACTTT. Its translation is CASSTRAGPNNSPLHF.

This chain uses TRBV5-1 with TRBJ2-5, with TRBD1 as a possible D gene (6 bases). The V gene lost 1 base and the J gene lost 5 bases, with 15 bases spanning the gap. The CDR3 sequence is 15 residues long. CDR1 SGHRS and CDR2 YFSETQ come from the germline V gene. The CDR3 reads CASSLSGRGYETQYF. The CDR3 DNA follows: TGCGCCAGCAGCTTGAGCGGCAGGGGATACGAGACCCAGTACTTC. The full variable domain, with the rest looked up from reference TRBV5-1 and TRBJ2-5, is KAGVTQTPRYLIKTRGQQVTLSCSPISGHRSVSWYQQTPGQGLQFLFEYFSETQRNKGNFPGRFSGRQFSNSRSEMNVSTLELGDSALYLCASSLSGRGYETQYFGPGTRLLVL.

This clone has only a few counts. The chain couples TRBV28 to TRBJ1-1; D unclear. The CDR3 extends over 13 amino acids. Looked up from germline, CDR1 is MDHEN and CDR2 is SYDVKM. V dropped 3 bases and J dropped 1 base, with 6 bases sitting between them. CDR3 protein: CASSFRWNTEAFF. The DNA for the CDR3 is TGTGCCAGCAGTTTTCGGTGGAACACTGAAGCTTTCTTT.

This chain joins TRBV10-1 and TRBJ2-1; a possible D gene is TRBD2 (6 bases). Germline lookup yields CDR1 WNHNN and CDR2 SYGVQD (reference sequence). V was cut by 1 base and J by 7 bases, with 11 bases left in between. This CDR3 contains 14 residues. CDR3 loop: CASSEFGGFNEQFF. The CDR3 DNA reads TGCGCCAGCAGTGAGTTTGGAGGGTTTAATGAGCAGTTCTTC.

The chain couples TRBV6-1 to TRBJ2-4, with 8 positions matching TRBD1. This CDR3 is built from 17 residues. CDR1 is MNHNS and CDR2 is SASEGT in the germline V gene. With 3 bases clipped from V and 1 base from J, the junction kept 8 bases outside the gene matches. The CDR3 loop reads CASSEFRGPGAKNIQYF. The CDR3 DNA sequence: TGTGCCAGCAGTGAGTTCAGGGGGCCGGGGGCCAAAAACATTCAGTACTTC.

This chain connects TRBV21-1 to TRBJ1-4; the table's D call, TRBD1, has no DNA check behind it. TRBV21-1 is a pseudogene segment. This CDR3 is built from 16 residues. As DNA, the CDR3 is TGTGCCAGCAGCAAAAGTACGGGACAGGGTTGCGAAAAACTGTTTTTT. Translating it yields CASSKSTGQGCEKLFF.

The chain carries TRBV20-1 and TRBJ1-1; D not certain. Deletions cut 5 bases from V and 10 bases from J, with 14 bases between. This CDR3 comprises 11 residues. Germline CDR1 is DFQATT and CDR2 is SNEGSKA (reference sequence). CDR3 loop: CSAQTGSGAFF. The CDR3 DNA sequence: TGCAGTGCTCAGACTGGTTCGGGAGCTTTCTTT.

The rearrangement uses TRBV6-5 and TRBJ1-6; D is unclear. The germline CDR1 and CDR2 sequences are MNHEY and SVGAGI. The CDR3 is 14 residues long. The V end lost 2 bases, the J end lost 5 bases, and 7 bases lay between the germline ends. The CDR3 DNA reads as TGTGCCAGCAGTTACGATCAGAATAATTCACCCCTCCACTTT. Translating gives CASSYDQNNSPLHF.

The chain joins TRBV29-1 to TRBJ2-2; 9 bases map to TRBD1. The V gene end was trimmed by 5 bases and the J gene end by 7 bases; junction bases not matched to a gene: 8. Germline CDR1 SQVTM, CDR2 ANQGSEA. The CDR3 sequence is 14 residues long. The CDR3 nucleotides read TGCAGCGTTCTCGGGACAGGGACCAACGGGGAGCTGTTTTTT. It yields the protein CSVLGTGTNGELFF.

CDR3 bases: TGTGCCAGCAGTTTAACAGGGTCGGGCAATCAGCCCCAGCATTTT. Translating gives CASSLTGSGNQPQHF. The chain recombines TRBV28 with TRBJ1-5, with D maybe TRBD1 (6 bases). CDR1 is MDHEN and CDR2 is SYDVKM in the germline V gene. There are 15 residues in the CDR3. With 2 bases removed from V and 2 bases from J, the gap between germline ends came to 10 bases.

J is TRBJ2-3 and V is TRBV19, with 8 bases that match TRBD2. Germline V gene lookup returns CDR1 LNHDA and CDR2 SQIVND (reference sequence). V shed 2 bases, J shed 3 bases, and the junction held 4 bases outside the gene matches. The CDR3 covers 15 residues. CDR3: CASSILAGRTDTQYF. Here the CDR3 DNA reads TGTGCCAGTAGTATACTAGCGGGTCGAACAGATACGCAGTATTTT.

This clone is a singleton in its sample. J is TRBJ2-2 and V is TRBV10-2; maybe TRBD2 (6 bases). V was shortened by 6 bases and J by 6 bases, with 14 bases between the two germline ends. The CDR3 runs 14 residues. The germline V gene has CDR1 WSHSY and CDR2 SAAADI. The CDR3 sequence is CASSASTSSGELFF. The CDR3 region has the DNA TGCGCCAGCAGCGCGTCGACTAGTTCCGGGGAGCTGTTTTTT.

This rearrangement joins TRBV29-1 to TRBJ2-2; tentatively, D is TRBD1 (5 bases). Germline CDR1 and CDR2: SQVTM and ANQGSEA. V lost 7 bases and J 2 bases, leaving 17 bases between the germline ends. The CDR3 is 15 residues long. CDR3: CSARLTAKNTGELFF. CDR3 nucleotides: TGCAGCGCCCGCTTGACAGCAAAAAACACCGGGGAGCTGTTTTTT.

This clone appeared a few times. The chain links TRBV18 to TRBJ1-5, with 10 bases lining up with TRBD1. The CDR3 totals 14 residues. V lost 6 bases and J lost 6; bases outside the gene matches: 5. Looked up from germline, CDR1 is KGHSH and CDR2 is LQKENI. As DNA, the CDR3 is TGTGCCAGCTCCCGACAGGGGGCCGGTCAGCCCCAGCATTTT. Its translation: CASSRQGAGQPQHF.

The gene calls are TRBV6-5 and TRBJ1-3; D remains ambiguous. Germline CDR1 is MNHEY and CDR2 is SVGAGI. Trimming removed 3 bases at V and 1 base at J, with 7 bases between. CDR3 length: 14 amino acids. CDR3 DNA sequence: TGTGCCAGCAGTTATGCGAGTTCTGGAAACACCATATATTTT. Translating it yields CASSYASSGNTIYF.

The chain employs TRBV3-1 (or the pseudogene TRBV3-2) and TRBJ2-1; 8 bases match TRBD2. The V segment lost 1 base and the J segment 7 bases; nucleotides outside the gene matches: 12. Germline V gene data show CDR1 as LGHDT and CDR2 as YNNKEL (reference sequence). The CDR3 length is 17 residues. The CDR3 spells CASSQAKLAGVWNEQFF. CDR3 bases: TGTGCCAGCAGCCAAGCCAAGCTAGCGGGCGTTTGGAATGAGCAGTTCTTC.

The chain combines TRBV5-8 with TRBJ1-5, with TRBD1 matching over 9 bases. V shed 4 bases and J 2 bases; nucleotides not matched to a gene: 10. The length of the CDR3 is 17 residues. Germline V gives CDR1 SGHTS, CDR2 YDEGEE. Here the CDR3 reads CASSLDRGGEGNQPQHF. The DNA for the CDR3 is TGTGCCAGCAGCCTGGACAGGGGTGGCGAGGGCAATCAGCCCCAGCATTTT.

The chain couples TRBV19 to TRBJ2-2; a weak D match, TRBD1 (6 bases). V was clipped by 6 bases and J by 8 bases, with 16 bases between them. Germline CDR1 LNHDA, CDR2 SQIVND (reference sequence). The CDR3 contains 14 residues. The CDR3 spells CASRPTGSWGELFF. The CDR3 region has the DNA TGTGCCAGTAGGCCTACAGGGTCCTGGGGGGAGCTGTTTTTT. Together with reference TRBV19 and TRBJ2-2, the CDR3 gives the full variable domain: DGGITQSPKYLFRKEGQNVTLSCEQNLNHDAMYWYRQDPGQGLRLIYYSQIVNDFQKGDIAEGYSVSREKKESFPLTVTSAQKNPTAFYLCASRPTGSWGELFFGEGSRLTVL.

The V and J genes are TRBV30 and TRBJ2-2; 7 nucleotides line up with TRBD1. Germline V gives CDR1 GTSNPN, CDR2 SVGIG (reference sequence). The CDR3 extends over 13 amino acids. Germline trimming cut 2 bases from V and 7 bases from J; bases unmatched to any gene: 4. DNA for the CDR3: TGTGCCTGGAGTCAACAGGGGTACGGGGAGCTGTTTTTT. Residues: CAWSQQGYGELFF. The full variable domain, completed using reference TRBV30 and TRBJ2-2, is SQTIHQWPATLVQPVGSPLSLECTVEGTSNPNLYWYRQAAGRGLQLLFYSVGIGQISSEVPQNLSASRPQDRQFILSSKKLLLSDSGFYLCAWSQQGYGELFFGEGSRLTVL.

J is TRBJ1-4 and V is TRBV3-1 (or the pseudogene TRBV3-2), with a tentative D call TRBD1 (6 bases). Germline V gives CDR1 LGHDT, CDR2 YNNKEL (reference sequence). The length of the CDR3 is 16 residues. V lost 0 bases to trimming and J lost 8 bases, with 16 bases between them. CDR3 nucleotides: TGTGCCAGCAGCCAAGAACGTCATCCAGGGGAGGAAAAACTGTTTTTT. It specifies CASSQERHPGEEKLFF.